This T cell receptor beta chain comes out of a study of blood T cells in healthy people across ages. Study-level results: Diversity estimated from one million T cells was considered an underestimate. The recorded TCR beta diversity per million T cells decreased in a roughly linear manner with age.

In regard to this clonotype: Its antigen is unknown.

The germline V gene has CDR1 SGDLS and CDR2 YYNGEE. Germline trimming cut 4 bases from V and 1 base from J; bases unmatched to any gene: 10. This CDR3 comprises 17 residues. Through a sample-barcoded 5' primer and a J-beta primer mix, a second PCR was run for roughly 7 to 12 cycles. One entry per CDR3 protein results from TCRdb running MiXCR on the 5' RACE reads. The sample gives 800,000 to 900,000 distinct CDR3 sequences, approximately 59% of which show up once; around a quarter is in the top ten. The chain employs TRBV9 and TRBJ2-1; TRBD1 aligns across 8 bases. The TCR was taken from a man aged 25-45 years in good health. Sequencing was done on a sample of blood. The CDR3: CASSQSGQAVSYNEQFF. DNA of the CDR3: TGTGCCAGCAGCCAATCGGGACAGGCTGTGTCCTACAATGAGCAGTTCTTC. The variable domain in full, with the rest retrieved from reference TRBV9 and TRBJ2-1, is DSGVTQTPKHLITATGQRVTLRCSPRSGDLSVYWYQQSLDQGLQFLIQYYNGEERAKGNILERFSAQQFPDLHSELNLSSLELGDSALYFCASSQSGQAVSYNEQFFGPGTRLTVL.